Reported below is one T cell receptor beta chain. Between the trimmed V and J ends, which lost 5 bases and 0 bases, there was a span of 16 bases. The CDR3 sequence is 16 residues long. Germline V lookup: CDR1 WNHNN, CDR2 SYGVQD (reference sequence). This sample was taken from a study of T cells after posttransplantation cyclophosphamide. Profiling relied on immunoSEQ multiplex PCR, and the TCRdb table lists in-frame clones only, not all of them. The data show approximately 45,000 clones, about 90% seen once. J is TRBJ1-1 and V is TRBV10-1, with a tentative D call TRBD1 (5 bases). This sequence originates from a woman in her forties or fifties in good health and a related stem cell transplant donor. The sequenced sample was PBMCs. CDR3 coding DNA: TGCGCCAGCAGTAACTCAGCGACAGACCTGAACACTGAAGCTTTCTTT. Translating gives CASSNSATDLNTEAFF.